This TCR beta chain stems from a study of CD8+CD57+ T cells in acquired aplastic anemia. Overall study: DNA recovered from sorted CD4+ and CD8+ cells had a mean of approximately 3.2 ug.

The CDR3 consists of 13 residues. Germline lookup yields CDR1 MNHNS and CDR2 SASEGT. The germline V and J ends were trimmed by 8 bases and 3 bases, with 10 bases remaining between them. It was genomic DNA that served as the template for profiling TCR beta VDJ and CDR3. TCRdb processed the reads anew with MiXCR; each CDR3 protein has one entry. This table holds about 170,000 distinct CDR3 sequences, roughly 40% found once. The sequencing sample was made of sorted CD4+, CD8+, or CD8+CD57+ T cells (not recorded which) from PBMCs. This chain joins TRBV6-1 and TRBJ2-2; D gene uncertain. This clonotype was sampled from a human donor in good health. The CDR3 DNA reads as TGTGCCAGCCTCTCCAGATACACCGGGGAGCTGTTTTTT. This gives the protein CASLSRYTGELFF.